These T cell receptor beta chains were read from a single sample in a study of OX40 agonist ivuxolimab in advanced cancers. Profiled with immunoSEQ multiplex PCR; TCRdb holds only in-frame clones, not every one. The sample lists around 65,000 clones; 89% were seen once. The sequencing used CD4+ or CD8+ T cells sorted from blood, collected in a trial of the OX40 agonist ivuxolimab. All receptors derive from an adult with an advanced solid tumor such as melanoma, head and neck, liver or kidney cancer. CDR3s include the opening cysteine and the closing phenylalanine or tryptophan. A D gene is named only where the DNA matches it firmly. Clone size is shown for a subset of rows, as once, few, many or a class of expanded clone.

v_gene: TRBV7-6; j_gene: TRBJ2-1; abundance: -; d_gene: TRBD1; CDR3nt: TGTGCCAGCAGCTCAGGACAGGGGGCGTACAATGAGCAGTTCTTC; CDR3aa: CASSSGQGAYNEQFF
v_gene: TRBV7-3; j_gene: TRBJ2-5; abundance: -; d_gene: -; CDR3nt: TGTGCCAGCAGCTCCGGGGAGACCCAGTACTTC; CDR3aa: CASSSGETQYF
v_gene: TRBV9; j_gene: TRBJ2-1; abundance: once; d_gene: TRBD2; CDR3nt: TGTGCCAGCAGCGTAGCGACTAGCGGGAGGAATGAGCAGTTCTTC; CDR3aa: CASSVATSGRNEQFF
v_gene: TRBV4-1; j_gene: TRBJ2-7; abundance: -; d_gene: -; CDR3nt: TGCGCCAGCAGCCACCGGGAGTTCTACGAGCAGTACTTC; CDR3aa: CASSHREFYEQYF
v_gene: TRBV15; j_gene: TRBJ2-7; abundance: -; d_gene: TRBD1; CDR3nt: TGTGCCACCAGCAGTTGGGACAGTGGATCCTACGAGCAGTACTTC; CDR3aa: CATSSWDSGSYEQYF
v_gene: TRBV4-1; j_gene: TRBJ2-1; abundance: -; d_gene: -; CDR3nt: TGCGCCAGCAGCCGGGTCGGCAATGAGCAGTTCTTC; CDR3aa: CASSRVGNEQFF
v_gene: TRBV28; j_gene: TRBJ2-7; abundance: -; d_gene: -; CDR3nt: TGTGCCAGCAGCTACAGGGGGGGAAGCTCCTACGAGCAGTACTTC; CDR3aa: CASSYRGGSSYEQYF
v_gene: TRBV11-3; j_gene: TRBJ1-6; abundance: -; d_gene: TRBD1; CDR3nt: TGTGCCAGCAGCGTCCGGGACAGGCTCAATTCACCCCTCCACTTT; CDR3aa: CASSVRDRLNSPLHF
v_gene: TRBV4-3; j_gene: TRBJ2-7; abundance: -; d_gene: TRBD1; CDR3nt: TGCGCCAGCAGCCCCTCCAGGACAGGGCGAGAGCAGTACTTC; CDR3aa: CASSPSRTGREQYF
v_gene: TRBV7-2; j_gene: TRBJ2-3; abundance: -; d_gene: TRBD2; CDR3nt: TGTGCCAGCAGCCCCTCCTCTCTCGCGGGAGTAGAGGGCACAGATACGCAGTATTTT; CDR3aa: CASSPSSLAGVEGTDTQYF
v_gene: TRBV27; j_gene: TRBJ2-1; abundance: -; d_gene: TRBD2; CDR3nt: TGTGCCAGCACTGGACTAGCGGGAGGGCCCTACAATGAGCAGTTCTTC; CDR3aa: CASTGLAGGPYNEQFF
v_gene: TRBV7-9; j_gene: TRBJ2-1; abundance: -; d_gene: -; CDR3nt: TGTGCCAGCAGCCTAGCGAGAGGGGATGAGCAGTTCTTC; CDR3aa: CASSLARGDEQFF
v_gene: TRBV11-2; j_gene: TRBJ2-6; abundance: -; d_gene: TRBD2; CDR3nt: TGTGCCAGCAGCGGACTAGCGGGAGTTGGGGCCAACGTCCTGACTTTC; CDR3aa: CASSGLAGVGANVLTF
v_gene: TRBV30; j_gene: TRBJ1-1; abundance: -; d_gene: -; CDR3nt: TGTGCCTGGACAGGGTTGGGTCAGGGAGCTTTCTTT; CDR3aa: CAWTGLGQGAFF
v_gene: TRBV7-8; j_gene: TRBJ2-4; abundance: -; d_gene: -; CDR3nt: TGTGCCAGCAGCTTGAACGGGGTTCTTAACATTCAGTACTTC; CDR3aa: CASSLNGVLNIQYF
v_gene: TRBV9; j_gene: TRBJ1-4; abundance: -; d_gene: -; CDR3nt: TGTGCCAGCAGCGCACCGGGGGGTCATGAAAAACTGTTTTTT; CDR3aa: CASSAPGGHEKLFF
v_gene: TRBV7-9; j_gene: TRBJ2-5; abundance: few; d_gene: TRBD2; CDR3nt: TGTGCCAGCAGCCCATTAGCGGGAAGTACCCAGTACTTC; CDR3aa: CASSPLAGSTQYF
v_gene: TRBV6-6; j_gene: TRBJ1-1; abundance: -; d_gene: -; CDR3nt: TGTGCCAGCAGTTACTCGGCGAACACTGAAGCTTTCTTT; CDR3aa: CASSYSANTEAFF
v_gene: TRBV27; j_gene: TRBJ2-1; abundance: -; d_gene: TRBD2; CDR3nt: TGTGCCAGCAGTCCCTCCAGCGGGAGTTCCTACAATGAGCAGTTCTTC; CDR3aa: CASSPSSGSSYNEQFF
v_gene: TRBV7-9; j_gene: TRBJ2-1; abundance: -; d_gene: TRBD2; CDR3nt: TGTGCCAGCAGCCCATTAGCGGGAGGGCCACTCGATGAGCAGTTCTTC; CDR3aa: CASSPLAGGPLDEQFF
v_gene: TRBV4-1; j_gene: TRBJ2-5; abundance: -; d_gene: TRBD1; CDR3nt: TGCGCCAGCAGCCAAGAGGGACAGGGGACTTTTCCCCAGTACTTC; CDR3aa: CASSQEGQGTFPQYF
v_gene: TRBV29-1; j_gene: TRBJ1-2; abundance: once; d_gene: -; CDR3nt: TGCAGCGTTGAAGGGTTTGGCGGCTACACCTTC; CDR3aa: CSVEGFGGYTF
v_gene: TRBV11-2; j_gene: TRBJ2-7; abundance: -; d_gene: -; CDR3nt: TGTGCCAGCAGCGCCGGGGTCTACGAGCAGTACTTC; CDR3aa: CASSAGVYEQYF
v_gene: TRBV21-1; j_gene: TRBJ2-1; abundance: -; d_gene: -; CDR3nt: TGTGCCAGCAGCAAGGGCCTAGCGGGAGGTCGATTCTTC; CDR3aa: CASSKGLAGGRFF
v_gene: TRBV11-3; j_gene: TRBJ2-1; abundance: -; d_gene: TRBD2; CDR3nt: TGTGCCAGCAGCTTATCAGCGGGAGCTTACAATGAGCAGTTCTTC; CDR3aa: CASSLSAGAYNEQFF
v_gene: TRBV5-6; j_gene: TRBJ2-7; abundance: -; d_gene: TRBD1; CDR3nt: TGTGCCAGCAGCTTCAGACAGGGTCAATCCCCCTACGAGCAGTACTTC; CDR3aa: CASSFRQGQSPYEQYF
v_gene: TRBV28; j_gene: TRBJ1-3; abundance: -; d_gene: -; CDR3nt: TGTGCCAGCAGTTTTCAAGGCTCTGGAAACACCATATATTTT; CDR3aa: CASSFQGSGNTIYF
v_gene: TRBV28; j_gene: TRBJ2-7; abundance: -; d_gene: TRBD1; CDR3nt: TGTGCCAGCAGTTTTCCGGGACAGGATTACGAGCAGTACTTC; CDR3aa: CASSFPGQDYEQYF
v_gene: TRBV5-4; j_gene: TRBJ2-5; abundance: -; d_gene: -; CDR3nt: TGTGCCAGCAGTTATGGTCAGACCCAGTACTTC; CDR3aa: CASSYGQTQYF
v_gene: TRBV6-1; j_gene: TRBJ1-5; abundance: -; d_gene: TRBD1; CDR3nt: TGTGCCAGCAGTGTGTGGACAGGGACCGGCAATCAGCCCCAGCATTTT; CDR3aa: CASSVWTGTGNQPQHF
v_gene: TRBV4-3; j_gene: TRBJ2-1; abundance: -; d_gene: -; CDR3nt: TGCGCCAGCAGCCAAGATTTAGAGGTGAGGTTCTTC; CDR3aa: CASSQDLEVRFF
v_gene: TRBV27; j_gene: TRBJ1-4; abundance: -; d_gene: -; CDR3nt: TGTGCCAGCAGTTTAAGACAGATGAATGAAAAACTGTTTTTT; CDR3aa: CASSLRQMNEKLFF
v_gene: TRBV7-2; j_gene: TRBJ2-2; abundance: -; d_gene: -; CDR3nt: TGTGCCAGCAGCTTAGGAGTTGGGAGTACCACCGGGGAGCTGTTTTTT; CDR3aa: CASSLGVGSTTGELFF
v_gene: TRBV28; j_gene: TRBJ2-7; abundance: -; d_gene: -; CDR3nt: TGTGCCAGCAGCCTTCCGGGGGTCTACGAGCAGTACTTC; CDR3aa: CASSLPGVYEQYF
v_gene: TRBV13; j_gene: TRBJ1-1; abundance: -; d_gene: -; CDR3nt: TGTGCCAGCAGCCCCCCCAGGGAAGAGATTGAGGCTTTCTTT; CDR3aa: CASSPPREEIEAFF
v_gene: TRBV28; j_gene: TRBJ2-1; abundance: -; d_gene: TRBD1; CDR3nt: TGTGCCAGCAGCCACAGGGGGCGCGATGAGCAGTTCTTC; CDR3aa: CASSHRGRDEQFF
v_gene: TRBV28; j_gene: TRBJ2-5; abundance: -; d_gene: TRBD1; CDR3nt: TGTGCCAGCAGTTTTCCTCGGGACAGGGGGATAGAGACCCAGTACTTC; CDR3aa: CASSFPRDRGIETQYF
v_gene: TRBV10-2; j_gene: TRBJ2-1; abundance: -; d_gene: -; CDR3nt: TGCGCCAGCAGTGAGTCCTCGGATGCATACAATGAGCAGTTCTTC; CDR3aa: CASSESSDAYNEQFF
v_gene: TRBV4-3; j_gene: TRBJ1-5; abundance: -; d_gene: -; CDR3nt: TGCGCCAGCAGCCAGGGACCGCTGGGCAATCAGCCCCAGCATTTT; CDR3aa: CASSQGPLGNQPQHF
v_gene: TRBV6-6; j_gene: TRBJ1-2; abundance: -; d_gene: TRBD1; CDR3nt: TGTGCCAGCAGTGCCGGGACAGGGAAAATAGGCTACACCTTC; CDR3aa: CASSAGTGKIGYTF
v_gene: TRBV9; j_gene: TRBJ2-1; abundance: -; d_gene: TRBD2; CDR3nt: TGTGCCAGCAGCGGTCAGCGGGACCCTTACAATGAGCAGTTCTTC; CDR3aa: CASSGQRDPYNEQFF
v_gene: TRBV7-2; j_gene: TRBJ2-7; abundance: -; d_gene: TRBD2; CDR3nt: TGTGCCAGCAGCTTACCGGGAGGGCCTTACGAGCAGTACTTC; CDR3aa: CASSLPGGPYEQYF
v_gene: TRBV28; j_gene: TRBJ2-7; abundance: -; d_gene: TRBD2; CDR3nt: TGTGCCAGCAGCTCACTAGCGGGAGGGCCCAGACGCTCCTACGAGCAGTACTTC; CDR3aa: CASSSLAGGPRRSYEQYF
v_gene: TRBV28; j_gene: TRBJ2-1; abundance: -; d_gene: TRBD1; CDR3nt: TGTGCCAGCAACAGGGGGGTAGAGCAGTTCTTC; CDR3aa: CASNRGVEQFF
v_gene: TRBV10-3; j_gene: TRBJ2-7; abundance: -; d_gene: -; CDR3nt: TGTGCCATCAGTCAATCAGATCACCCTGACGAGCAGTACTTC; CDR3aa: CAISQSDHPDEQYF
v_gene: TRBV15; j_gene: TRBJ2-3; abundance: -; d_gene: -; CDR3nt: TGTGCCACCAGCAGAGTTTCCACAGATACGCAGTATTTT; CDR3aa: CATSRVSTDTQYF
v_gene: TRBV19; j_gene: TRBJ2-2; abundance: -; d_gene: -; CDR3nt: TGTGCCAGTAGTATAGATCAAGAGGGAGACACCGGGGAGCTGTTTTTT; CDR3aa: CASSIDQEGDTGELFF
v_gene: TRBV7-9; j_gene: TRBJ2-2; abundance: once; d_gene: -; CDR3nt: TGTGCCAGCAGCCCAGGGGCCGGGGAGCTGTTTTTT; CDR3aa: CASSPGAGELFF
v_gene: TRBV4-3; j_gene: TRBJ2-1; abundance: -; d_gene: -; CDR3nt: TGCGCCAGCAGCACGCTCCTAGGGGTTGGGGACAATGAGCAGTTCTTC; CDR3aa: CASSTLLGVGDNEQFF
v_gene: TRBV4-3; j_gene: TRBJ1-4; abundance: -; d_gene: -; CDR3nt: TGCGCCAGCAGCCAAGTGCCAGGGGAATATGAAAAACTGTTTTTT; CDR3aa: CASSQVPGEYEKLFF
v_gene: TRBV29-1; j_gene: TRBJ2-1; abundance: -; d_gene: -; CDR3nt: TGCAGCGTCCCCTCGGAGAGATTCGAGCAGTTCTTC; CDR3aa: CSVPSERFEQFF
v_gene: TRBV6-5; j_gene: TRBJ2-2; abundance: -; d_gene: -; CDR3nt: TGTGCCAGCAGTTACAGGGGGGCCGGGGAGCTGTTTTTT; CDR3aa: CASSYRGAGELFF
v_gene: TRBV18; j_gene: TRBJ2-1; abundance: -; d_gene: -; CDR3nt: TGTGCCAGCTCACCACCCGGGCCCACAAAAGACAATGAGCAGTTCTTC; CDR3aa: CASSPPGPTKDNEQFF
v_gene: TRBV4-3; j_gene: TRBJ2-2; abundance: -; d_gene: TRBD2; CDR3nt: TGCGCCAGCCGAAGCGGGAGGTCCACCGGGGAGCTGTTTTTT; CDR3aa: CASRSGRSTGELFF
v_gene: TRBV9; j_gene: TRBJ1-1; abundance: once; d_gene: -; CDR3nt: TGTGCCAGCAGCGTGGGAGGGGACACTGAAGCTTTCTTT; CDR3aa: CASSVGGDTEAFF
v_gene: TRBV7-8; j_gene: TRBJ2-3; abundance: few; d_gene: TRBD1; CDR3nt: TGTGCCAGCAGCCCCGGGACAGGGATGGATACGCAGTATTTT; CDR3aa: CASSPGTGMDTQYF